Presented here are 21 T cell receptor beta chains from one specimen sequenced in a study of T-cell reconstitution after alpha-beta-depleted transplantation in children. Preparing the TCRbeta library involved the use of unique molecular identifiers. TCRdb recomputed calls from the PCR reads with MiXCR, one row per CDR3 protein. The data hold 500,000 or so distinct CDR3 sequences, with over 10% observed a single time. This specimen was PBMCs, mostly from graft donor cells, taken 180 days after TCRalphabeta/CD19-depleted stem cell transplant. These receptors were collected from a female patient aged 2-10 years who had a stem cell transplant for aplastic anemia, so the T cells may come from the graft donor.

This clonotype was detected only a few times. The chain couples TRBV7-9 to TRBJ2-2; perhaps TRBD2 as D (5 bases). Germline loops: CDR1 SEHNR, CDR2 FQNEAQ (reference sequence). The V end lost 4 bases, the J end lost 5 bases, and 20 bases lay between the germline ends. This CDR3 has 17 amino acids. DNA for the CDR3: TGTGCCAGCAGCTCCCTAGCTCGAATCCCGGGGACCGGGGAGCTGTTTTTT. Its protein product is CASSSLARIPGTGELFF.

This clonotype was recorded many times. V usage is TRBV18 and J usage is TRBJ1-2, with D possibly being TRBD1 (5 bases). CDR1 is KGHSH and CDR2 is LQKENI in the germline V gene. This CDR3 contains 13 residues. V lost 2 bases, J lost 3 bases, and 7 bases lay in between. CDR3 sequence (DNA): TGTGCCAGCTCACCAGGGGCAGACTATGGCTACACCTTC. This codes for CASSPGADYGYTF.

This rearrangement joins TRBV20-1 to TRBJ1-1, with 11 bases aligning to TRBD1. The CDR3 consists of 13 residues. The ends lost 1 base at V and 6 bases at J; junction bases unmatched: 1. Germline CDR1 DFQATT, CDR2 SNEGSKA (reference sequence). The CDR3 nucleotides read TGCAGTGCTAGAGGGGGACAGGGGGCTGAAGCTTTCTTT. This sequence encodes CSARGGQGAEAFF.

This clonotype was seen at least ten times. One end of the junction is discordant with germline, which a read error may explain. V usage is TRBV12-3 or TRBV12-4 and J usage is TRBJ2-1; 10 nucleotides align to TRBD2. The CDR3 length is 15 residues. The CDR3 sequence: CASSLAGAPYNEQFF. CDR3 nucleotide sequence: TGTGCCAGCAGTCTAGCGGGAGCGCCCTACAATGAGCAGTTCTTC.

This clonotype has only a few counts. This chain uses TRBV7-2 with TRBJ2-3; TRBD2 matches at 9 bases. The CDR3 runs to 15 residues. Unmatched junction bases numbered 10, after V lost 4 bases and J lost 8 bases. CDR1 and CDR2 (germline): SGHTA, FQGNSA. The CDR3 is CASSSGGAGGGTQYF. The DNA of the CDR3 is TGTGCCAGCAGCTCGGGGGGAGCGGGGGGCGGTACGCAGTATTTT.

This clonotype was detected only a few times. The CDR3 region is CASSYKGAGANVLTF. CDR3 coding DNA: TGTGCCAGCAGTTACAAAGGGGCTGGGGCCAACGTCCTGACTTTC. V usage is TRBV6-5 and J usage is TRBJ2-6; tentatively, D is TRBD1 (5 bases). Germline assignment: CDR1 MNHEY and CDR2 SVGAGI. V lost 2 bases and J lost 2, with 7 bases in between. This CDR3 is built from 15 residues.

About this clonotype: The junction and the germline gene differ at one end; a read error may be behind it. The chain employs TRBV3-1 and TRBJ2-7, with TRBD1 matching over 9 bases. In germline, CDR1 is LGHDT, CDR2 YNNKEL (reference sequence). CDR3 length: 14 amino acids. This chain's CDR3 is CASSLWTGVYGQYF. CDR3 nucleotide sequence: TGTGCCAGCAGCCTTTGGACAGGGGTCTACGGGCAGTACTTC.

CDR3 nucleotides: TGTGCCAGCAGCCAATGGGGGCGTGGGGACGAGCAGTACTTC. Translating it yields CASSQWGRGDEQYF. The V gene is TRBV3-1, the J gene TRBJ2-7, with D tentatively TRBD1 (6 bases). Trimming shortened V by 2 bases and J by 5 bases, and 13 bases separated the two germline ends. Germline CDR1 and CDR2: LGHDT and YNNKEL (reference sequence). The CDR3 extends over 14 amino acids.

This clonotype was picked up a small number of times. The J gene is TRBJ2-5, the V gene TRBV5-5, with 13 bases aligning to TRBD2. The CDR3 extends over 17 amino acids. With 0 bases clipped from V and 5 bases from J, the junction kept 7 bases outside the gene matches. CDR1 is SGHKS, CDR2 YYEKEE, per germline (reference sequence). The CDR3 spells CASSLGTSGRLGETQYF. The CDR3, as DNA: TGTGCCAGCAGCTTGGGGACTAGCGGGAGACTAGGGGAGACCCAGTACTTC.

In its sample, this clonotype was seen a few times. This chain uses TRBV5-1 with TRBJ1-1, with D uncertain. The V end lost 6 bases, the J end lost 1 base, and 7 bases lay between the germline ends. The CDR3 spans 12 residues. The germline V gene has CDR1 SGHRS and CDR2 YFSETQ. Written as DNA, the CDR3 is TGCGCCAGCAAACGGGAGAACACTGAAGCTTTCTTT. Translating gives CASKRENTEAFF.

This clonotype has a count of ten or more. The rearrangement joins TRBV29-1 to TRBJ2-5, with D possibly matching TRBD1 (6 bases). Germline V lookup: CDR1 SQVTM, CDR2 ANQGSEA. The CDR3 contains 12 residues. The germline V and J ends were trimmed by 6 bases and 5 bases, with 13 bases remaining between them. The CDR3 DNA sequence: TGCAGCGTGGGGGCAACCCGGGAGACCCAGTACTTC. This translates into CSVGATRETQYF.

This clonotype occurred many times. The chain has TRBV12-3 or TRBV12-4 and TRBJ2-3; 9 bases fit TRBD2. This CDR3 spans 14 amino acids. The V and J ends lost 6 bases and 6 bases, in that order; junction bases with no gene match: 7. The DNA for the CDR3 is TGTGCCAGCAGCCAGGGACTAGCAAAGGATACGCAGTATTTT. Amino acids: CASSQGLAKDTQYF.

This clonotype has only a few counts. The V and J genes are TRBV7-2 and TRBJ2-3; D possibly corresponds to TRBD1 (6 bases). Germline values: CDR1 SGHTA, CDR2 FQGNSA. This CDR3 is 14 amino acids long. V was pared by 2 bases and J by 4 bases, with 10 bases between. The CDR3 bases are TGTGCCAGCAGCTTAAGGGGGAGCCCAGATACGCAGTATTTT. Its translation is CASSLRGSPDTQYF.

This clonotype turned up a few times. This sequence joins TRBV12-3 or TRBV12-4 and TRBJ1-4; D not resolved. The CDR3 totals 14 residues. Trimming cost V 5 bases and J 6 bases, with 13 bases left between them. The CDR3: CASSPRPRYEKLFF. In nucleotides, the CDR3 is TGTGCCAGCAGTCCCCGACCCCGGTATGAAAAACTGTTTTTT.

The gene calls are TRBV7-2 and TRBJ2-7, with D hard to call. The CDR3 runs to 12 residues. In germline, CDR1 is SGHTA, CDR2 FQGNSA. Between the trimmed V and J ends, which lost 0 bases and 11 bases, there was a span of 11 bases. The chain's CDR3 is CASSLAGYEKYF. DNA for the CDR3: TGTGCCAGCAGCTTAGCAGGGTATGAGAAGTACTTC.

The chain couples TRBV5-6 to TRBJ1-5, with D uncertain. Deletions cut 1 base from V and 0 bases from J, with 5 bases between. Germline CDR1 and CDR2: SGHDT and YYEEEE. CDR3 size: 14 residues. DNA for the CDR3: TGTGCCAGCAGCTTGCAACATAGCAATCAGCCCCAGCATTTT. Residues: CASSLQHSNQPQHF.

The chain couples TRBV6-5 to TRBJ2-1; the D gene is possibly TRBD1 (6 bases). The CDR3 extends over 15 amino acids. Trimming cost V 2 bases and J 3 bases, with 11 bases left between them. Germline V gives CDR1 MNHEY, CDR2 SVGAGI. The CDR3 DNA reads TGTGCCAGCAGTTACCAGGGGCTTTACTACAATGAGCAGTTCTTC. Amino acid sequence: CASSYQGLYYNEQFF.

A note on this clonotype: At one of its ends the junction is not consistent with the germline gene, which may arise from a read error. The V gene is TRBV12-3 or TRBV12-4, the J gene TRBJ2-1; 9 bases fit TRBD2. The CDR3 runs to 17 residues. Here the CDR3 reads CATSFRSGSNPYNEQFF. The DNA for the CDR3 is TGTGCCACCAGTTTTCGTAGCGGGAGTAACCCCTACAATGAGCAGTTCTTC.

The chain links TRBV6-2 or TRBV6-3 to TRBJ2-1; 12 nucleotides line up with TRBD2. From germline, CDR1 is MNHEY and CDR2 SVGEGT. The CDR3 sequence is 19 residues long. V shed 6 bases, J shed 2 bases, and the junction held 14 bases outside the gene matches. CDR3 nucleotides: TGTGCCAGCAGGGCTTTGGGACTAGCGGGCCCAGGGACCTACAATGAGCAGTTCTTC. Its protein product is CASRALGLAGPGTYNEQFF.

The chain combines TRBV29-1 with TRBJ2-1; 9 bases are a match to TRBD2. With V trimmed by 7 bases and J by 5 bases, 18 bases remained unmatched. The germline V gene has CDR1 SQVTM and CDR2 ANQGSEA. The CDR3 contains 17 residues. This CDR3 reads CSGRPGLAGGKNNEQFF. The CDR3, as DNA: TGCAGCGGTCGACCGGGACTAGCTGGGGGAAAAAACAATGAGCAGTTCTTC.

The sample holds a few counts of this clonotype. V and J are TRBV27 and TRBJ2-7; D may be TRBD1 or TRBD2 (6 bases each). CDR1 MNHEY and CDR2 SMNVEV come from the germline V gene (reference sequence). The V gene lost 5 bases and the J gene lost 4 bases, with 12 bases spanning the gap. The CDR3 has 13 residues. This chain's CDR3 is CASSNGGPYEQYF. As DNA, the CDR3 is TGTGCCAGCAGTAATGGGGGGCCATACGAGCAGTACTTC.